Below are 24 T cell receptor beta chains sequenced from a single sample in a study of blood T cell repertoires in COVID-19. Clones were read by immunoSEQ multiplex PCR, and TCRdb kept only the in-frame ones, dropping some. The sample holds some 260,000 clones; approximately 79% are singletons and the top ten take roughly 4%. Input material: PBMCs or T cells enriched from blood (not recorded which). The receptors were sampled from a man aged 30 to 39 with acute COVID-19.

This sequence joins TRBV7-6 and TRBJ2-6; 13 bases map to TRBD2. Germline V gene lookup returns CDR1 SGHVS and CDR2 FNYEAQ. The CDR3 contains 19 residues. V lost 2 bases and J lost 0; bases outside the gene matches: 4. The DNA of the CDR3 is TGTGCCAGCAGCTTAAGACTAGCGGGAGGCGCCTCTGGGGCCAACGTCCTGACTTTC. As protein: CASSLRLAGGASGANVLTF.

V gene TRBV7-3 combines with J gene TRBJ2-7; no reliable D call. This CDR3 has 11 amino acids. Germline CDR1 SGHTA, CDR2 FQGTGA. Trimming stripped 6 bases from V and 4 bases from J, with 7 bases between. The CDR3 nucleotides are TGTGCCAGCAGACTTCTTTACGAGCAGTACGTC. Protein product: CASRLLYEQYV.

Details on this clone: This clone may be a read error of a much larger clone one base away. The same CDR3 is also encoded by other DNA sequences in this sample. The chain links TRBV28 to TRBJ1-2; 8 bases are shared with TRBD1. From germline, CDR1 is MDHEN and CDR2 SYDVKM. V dropped 5 bases and J dropped 4; count of bases not matched to a gene: 0. This CDR3 spans 12 amino acids. The CDR3 DNA reads TGTGCCAGCAGTGGACAGGGCTATGGCTACACCTTC. Its translation: CASSGQGYGYTF.

The CDR3, as DNA: TGTGCCAGTGCTGCGGGGGGAACCAGTACCGGGGAGCTGTTTTTT. Amino acids: CASAAGGTSTGELFF. J is TRBJ2-2 and V is TRBV19; TRBD2 agrees at 8 bases. Trimming removed 8 bases from V and 5 bases from J; junction bases left unmatched: 10. The CDR3 covers 15 residues. CDR1 and CDR2 from the germline V gene are LNHDA and SQIVND (reference sequence).

This sequence joins TRBV5-1 and TRBJ2-1, with 9 bases matching TRBD2. This CDR3 region has 15 residues. The V segment lost 3 bases and the J segment 15 bases; nucleotides outside the gene matches: 16. Germline-derived CDR1 and CDR2 are SGHRS and YFSETQ. CDR3 DNA sequence: TGCGCCAGCAGCTCCGCCGACTCTCGCGGGGGGGCCAGGTTCTTC. Protein: CASSSADSRGGARFF.

This chain connects TRBV6-1 to TRBJ1-4; D call uncertain. Trimming left V 4 bases short and J 0 bases short, with 12 bases between. Germline V lookup: CDR1 MNHNS, CDR2 SASEGT. The CDR3 consists of 16 residues. DNA for the CDR3: TGTGCCAGCAGTGGTCGGAGGCTCGCAACTAATGAAAAACTGTTTTTT. Protein product: CASSGRRLATNEKLFF.

This sequence joins TRBV27 and TRBJ1-6; 8 bases fit TRBD1. CDR3 size: 14 residues. The junction had 6 bases not matched to a gene; V was cut back by 6 bases and J by 8 bases. Germline CDR1 MNHEY, CDR2 SMNVEV (reference sequence). CDR3: CASRPGQGHSPLHF. The CDR3, as DNA: TGTGCCAGCAGGCCCGGACAGGGCCATTCACCCCTCCACTTT.

J is TRBJ2-2 and V is TRBV9, with D perhaps matching TRBD2 (6 bases). Trimming stripped 4 bases from V and 0 bases from J, with 13 bases between. From germline, CDR1 is SGDLS and CDR2 YYNGEE. The CDR3 has 16 residues. The CDR3 DNA is TGTGCCAGCAGCATATTAGCGGATTCGAACACCGGGGAGCTGTTTTTT. It yields the protein CASSILADSNTGELFF. Full variable domain (remainder filled in from reference TRBV9 and TRBJ2-2): DSGVTQTPKHLITATGQRVTLRCSPRSGDLSVYWYQQSLDQGLQFLIQYYNGEERAKGNILERFSAQQFPDLHSELNLSSLELGDSALYFCASSILADSNTGELFFGEGSRLTVL.

The V and J genes are TRBV5-6 and TRBJ2-3; D gene uncertain. The CDR3 spans 13 residues. Trimming pared 2 bases from V and 8 bases from J, leaving 12 bases between. CDR1 and CDR2 from the germline V gene are SGHDT and YYEEEE. The CDR3 DNA is TGTGCCAGCAGCTTTGGCCCACCGGGTACGCAGTATTTT. It codes for CASSFGPPGTQYF.

This chain uses TRBV19 with TRBJ1-3; TRBD1 aligns across 8 bases. The trim removed 9 bases at V and 1 base at J, leaving 11 bases unmatched. Germline V gene lookup returns CDR1 LNHDA and CDR2 SQIVND (reference sequence). This CDR3 region has 16 residues. Here the CDR3 DNA reads TGTGCCAGCACGGACCGCAGGGGGCCATCTGGAAACACCATATATTTT. It is translated as CASTDRRGPSGNTIYF.

This clone was picked up a small number of times. The chain joins TRBV20-1 to TRBJ1-2; the D is unclear. Trimming stripped 5 bases from V and 8 bases from J, with 9 bases between. The germline V gene has CDR1 DFQATT and CDR2 SNEGSKA (reference sequence). The CDR3 spans 10 residues. For the CDR3, the DNA is TGCAGTGCTGCCCCTATGGGCTACACCTTC. Its protein product is CSAAPMGYTF.

The chain joins TRBV6-5 to TRBJ1-1; a weak D match, TRBD1 (5 bases). The germline V gene has CDR1 MNHEY and CDR2 SVGAGI. V lost 4 bases and J lost 6, with 9 bases in between. CDR3 length equals 12 residues. This chain's CDR3 is CASSSGGSEAFF. In DNA form, the CDR3 reads TGTGCCAGCAGTTCTGGGGGGTCTGAAGCTTTCTTT.

This chain links TRBV27 with TRBJ2-1; D might be TRBD1 (6 bases). CDR3 length equals 16 residues. CDR1 and CDR2 from the germline V gene are MNHEY and SMNVEV (reference sequence). Deletions cut 5 bases from V and 0 bases from J, with 14 bases between. This CDR3 reads CASSESRGSSYNEQFF. CDR3 DNA sequence: TGTGCCAGCAGTGAGAGCAGGGGAAGCTCCTACAATGAGCAGTTCTTC.

The chain carries TRBV7-8 and TRBJ1-3; no reliable D call. The CDR3 is 15 amino acids. Germline loops: CDR1 SGHVS, CDR2 FQNEAQ. The V and J ends lost 4 bases and 4 bases respectively, with 14 bases between them. The CDR3 nucleotides are TGTGCCAGCAGCTCAACTACGGAATCCGGAAACACCATATATTTT. Residues: CASSSTTESGNTIYF.

This chain links TRBV2 with TRBJ1-2; 9 bases are shared with TRBD1. Germline V gene data show CDR1 as SNHLY and CDR2 as FYNNEI. V lost 4 bases to trimming and J lost 1 base; unmatched junction nucleotides: 7. This CDR3 region has 16 residues. This CDR3 reads CASSATGTGINYGYTF. The CDR3 DNA reads TGTGCCAGCAGTGCAACCGGGACAGGGATTAACTATGGCTACACCTTC. The entire variable domain, with the rest obtained from reference TRBV2 and TRBJ1-2, is as follows: EPEVTQTPSHQVTQMGQEVILRCVPISNHLYFYWYRQILGQKVEFLVSFYNNEISEKSEIFDDQFSVERPDGSNFTLKIRSTKLEDSAMYFCASSATGTGINYGYTFGSGTRLTVV.

In this sample, this clone turned up a few times. One junction end does not reproduce the germline sequence, and a read error may be involved. This chain links TRBV19 with TRBJ2-2; unclear D gene. Germline CDR1 LNHDA, CDR2 SQIVND (reference sequence). The CDR3 spans 15 residues. CDR3 DNA: TGTGCCAGTAGTGGCTATAGCACGAAAACCGGGGAGCTGTTTTTT. It encodes CASSGYSTKTGELFF.

The V and J genes are TRBV3-1 (or the pseudogene TRBV3-2) and TRBJ1-3; no clear D. Trimming cost V 5 bases and J 2 bases, with 7 bases left between them. The CDR3 extends over 13 amino acids. CDR1 is LGHDT, CDR2 YNNKEL, per germline (reference sequence). The CDR3 sequence: CASSGIPGNTIYF. CDR3 bases: TGTGCCAGCAGCGGCATCCCTGGAAACACCATATATTTT.

This sequence joins TRBV11-2 and TRBJ2-2, with 7 bases matching TRBD2. Trimming cost V 2 bases and J 0 bases; bases outside gene matches: 3. Germline V gives CDR1 SGHAT, CDR2 FQNNGV. The CDR3 has 16 residues. The CDR3 sequence: CASSLNLAANTGELFF. As DNA, the CDR3 is TGTGCCAGCAGCTTAAATCTAGCGGCGAACACCGGGGAGCTGTTTTTT.

V gene TRBV14 combines with J gene TRBJ2-1; 10 bases fit TRBD2. Germline assignment: CDR1 SGHDN and CDR2 FVKESK. The CDR3 is made up of 15 amino acids. Trimming took 3 bases from V and 7 from J; bases not matched to a gene: 6. In DNA form, the CDR3 reads TGTGCCAGCAGCCAGAGGGGACTAGCGACAAATGAGCAGTTCTTC. Translating it yields CASSQRGLATNEQFF.

The chain has TRBV5-6 and TRBJ1-4; TRBD1 aligns across 12 bases. This CDR3 is built from 15 residues. V gave up 3 bases and J gave up 8 bases; unmatched junction bases: 5. CDR1 SGHDT and CDR2 YYEEEE come from the germline V gene. CDR3 residues: CASSSTGTGGEKLFF. The CDR3 region has the DNA TGTGCCAGCAGCTCCACCGGGACAGGGGGCGAAAAACTGTTTTTT.

The CDR3 here is CASSFTTGTSGMIAKNIQYF. DNA of the CDR3: TGTGCCAGCAGCTTTACCACAGGGACTAGCGGGATGATAGCCAAAAACATTCAGTACTTC. The chain couples TRBV5-4 to TRBJ2-4, with 13 positions matching TRBD2. Per germline, CDR1 SGHNT and CDR2 YYREEE (reference sequence). J was trimmed by 0 bases and V by 2 bases; bases with no gene match: 11. The CDR3 extends over 20 amino acids. Full variable domain (rest looked up from reference TRBV5-4 and TRBJ2-4): ETGVTQSPTHLIKTRGQQVTLRCSSQSGHNTVSWYQQALGQGPQFIFQYYREEENGRGNFPPRFSGLQFPNYSSELNVNALELDDSALYLCASSFTTGTSGMIAKNIQYFGAGTRLSVL.

The chain combines TRBV6-4 with TRBJ2-7, with TRBD1 matching over 12 bases. V lost 6 bases, J lost 0 bases, and 9 bases stayed unmatched. CDR3 length: 17 residues. Germline V gene data show CDR1 as MRHNA and CDR2 as SNTAGT. CDR3 amino acids: CASSIFGTGGDSYEQYV. In nucleotides, the CDR3 is TGTGCCAGCAGCATATTCGGGACAGGGGGCGACTCCTACGAGCAGTACGTC.

The rearrangement uses TRBV5-1 and TRBJ2-2, with D perhaps matching TRBD1 (6 bases). V was trimmed by 7 bases and J by 4 bases, leaving 14 bases between them. The CDR3 is 14 amino acids. CDR1 and CDR2 from the germline V gene are SGHRS and YFSETQ. CDR3 in amino acids: CASRDRLSTGELFF. Written as DNA, the CDR3 is TGCGCCAGCCGTGACAGGTTGAGCACCGGGGAGCTGTTTTTT.

This clone was detected a few times. The CDR3 coding sequence is TGTGCCAGCAGCCTCTATAATCAGCCCCAGCATTTT. Translated, it gives CASSLYNQPQHF. The rearrangement links TRBV5-8 to TRBJ1-5, with D uncertain. Trimming took 4 bases from V and 4 from J, leaving 6 bases between them. This CDR3 is built from 12 residues. Germline values: CDR1 SGHTS, CDR2 YDEGEE. Full variable domain (rest looked up from reference TRBV5-8 and TRBJ1-5): EAGVTQSPTHLIKTRGQQATLRCSPISGHTSVYWYQQALGLGLQFLLWYDEGEERNRGNFPPRFSGRQFPNYSSELNVNALELEDSALYLCASSLYNQPQHFGDGTRLSIL.